This passage covers 30 T cell receptor beta chains from one sample sequenced in a study of blood T cell repertoires in COVID-19. Sequenced by immunoSEQ multiplex PCR; TCRdb stores in-frame clones only, minus some. This sample has some 120,000 clones, with 83% found just once. Specimen: peripheral blood. These receptor sequences come from an elderly man with active or convalescent COVID-19.

The chain couples TRBV5-6 to TRBJ2-3; 8 bases fit TRBD2. Germline values: CDR1 SGHDT, CDR2 YYEEEE. The V segment lost 5 bases and the J segment 2 bases; nucleotides outside the gene matches: 7. The CDR3 spans 15 residues. The CDR3: CASRSAGEYTDTQYF. Written as DNA, the CDR3 is TGTGCCAGCAGGTCAGCGGGGGAATACACAGATACGCAGTATTTT.

The genes are TRBV18 and TRBJ1-5; the D gene is possibly TRBD1 (5 bases). Trimming shortened V by 3 bases and J by 4 bases, and 13 bases separated the two germline ends. The germline V gene encodes CDR1 KGHSH and CDR2 LQKENI. This CDR3 has 15 residues. The CDR3 sequence: CASSPGQLGNQPQHF. The CDR3 DNA reads as TGTGCCAGCTCACCGGGGCAACTTGGTAATCAGCCCCAGCATTTT. Full variable domain (missing parts from reference TRBV18 and TRBJ1-5): NAGVMQNPRHLVRRRGQEARLRCSPMKGHSHVYWYRQLPEEGLKFMVYLQKENIIDESGMPKERFSAEFPKEGPSILRIQQVVRGDSAAYFCASSPGQLGNQPQHFGDGTRLSIL.

This chain connects TRBV6-1 to TRBJ1-2; possible D gene TRBD1, 6 bases. The CDR3 has 16 residues. V dropped 4 bases and J dropped 6 bases, with 21 bases sitting between them. From germline, CDR1 is MNHNS and CDR2 SASEGT. This CDR3 is CASSGGFLQGGDGYTF. The CDR3 DNA reads TGTGCCAGCAGTGGAGGATTTTTACAGGGTGGCGATGGCTACACCTTC.

This clone has just one count. The chain links TRBV6-1 to TRBJ2-3; D may be TRBD1 (5 bases). V was shortened by 0 bases and J by 6 bases, with 13 bases between the two germline ends. The CDR3 has 15 amino acids. Per the germline V gene, CDR1 is MNHNS and CDR2 is SASEGT. CDR3 sequence: CASSEARGGSDTQYF. CDR3 nucleotides: TGTGCCAGCAGTGAAGCTAGGGGCGGAAGCGATACGCAGTATTTT.

The chain has TRBV27 and TRBJ2-2; 8 bases agree with TRBD2. The CDR3 totals 14 residues. J lost 3 bases, V lost 6 bases, and 3 bases had no gene match. Germline V gives CDR1 MNHEY, CDR2 SMNVEV (reference sequence). The CDR3 DNA sequence: TGTGCCAGCAGCGGGGGGGGGCACACCGGGGAGCTGTTTTTT. It encodes CASSGGGHTGELFF.

The chain recombines TRBV28 with TRBJ2-5; D is possibly TRBD2 (6 bases). The germline V and J ends were trimmed by 3 bases and 5 bases, with 16 bases remaining between them. Germline CDR1 MDHEN, CDR2 SYDVKM. The length of the CDR3 is 15 residues. The CDR3: CASSFPQAGLETQYF. CDR3 DNA: TGTGCCAGCAGTTTCCCACAGGCGGGGTTGGAGACCCAGTACTTC.

This clone came up once. The V call is TRBV10-3, the J call TRBJ2-2; TRBD1 agrees at 8 bases. Germline V gene lookup returns CDR1 ENHRY and CDR2 SYGVKD. The CDR3 contains 15 residues. V was clipped by 6 bases and J by 2 bases; unmatched bases: 5. The CDR3 bases are TGTGCCATCAGAGACGGACAGGGTAACACCGGGGAGCTGTTTTTT. Translated, it gives CAIRDGQGNTGELFF.

The chain has TRBV9 and TRBJ2-7; 8 nucleotides match TRBD2. Per the germline V gene, CDR1 is SGDLS and CDR2 is YYNGEE. V was pared by 0 bases and J by 3 bases, with 8 bases of the junction left unmatched. This CDR3 contains 16 residues. The CDR3 is CASSVALGGAYYEQYF. CDR3 DNA: TGTGCCAGCAGCGTAGCCCTCGGGGGGGCCTACTACGAGCAGTACTTC.

The chain joins TRBV7-2 to TRBJ1-3, with D unclear. With 2 bases removed from V and 4 bases from J, the gap between germline ends came to 12 bases. CDR1 and CDR2 from the germline V gene are SGHTA and FQGNSA. The CDR3 covers 15 residues. The chain's CDR3 is CASSLSVQLGNTIYF. The CDR3 DNA reads as TGTGCCAGCAGCTTATCGGTACAGCTCGGAAACACCATATATTTT.

The chain couples TRBV19 to TRBJ2-4; 8 bases are shared with TRBD1. With V trimmed by 5 bases and J by 7 bases, 10 bases remained unmatched. The germline V gene has CDR1 LNHDA and CDR2 SQIVND (reference sequence). This CDR3 comprises 15 residues. The DNA of the CDR3 is TGTGCCAGTAGTGAGGGACAGGTCCGTGGGAACATTCAGTACTTC. It encodes CASSEGQVRGNIQYF. The full variable domain, in which reference TRBV19 and TRBJ2-4 provide the parts outside the CDR3, is DGGITQSPKYLFRKEGQNVTLSCEQNLNHDAMYWYRQDPGQGLRLIYYSQIVNDFQKGDIAEGYSVSREKKESFPLTVTSAQKNPTAFYLCASSEGQVRGNIQYFGAGTRLSVL.

The chain employs TRBV6-5 and TRBJ1-1, with 8 positions matching TRBD1. The CDR3 is 13 residues long. Losses at the gene ends were 6 bases for V and 4 bases for J; bases not matched to a gene: 4. From germline, CDR1 is MNHEY and CDR2 SVGAGI. CDR3 coding DNA: TGTGCCAGCAGGCAAACAGGGGGCACTGAAGCTTTCTTT. It codes for CASRQTGGTEAFF.

The sample holds a few counts of this clone. V gene TRBV7-2 combines with J gene TRBJ1-2; TRBD1 might be the D (5 bases). CDR1 SGHTA and CDR2 FQGNSA come from the germline V gene. The germline V and J ends were trimmed by 2 bases and 5 bases, with 12 bases remaining between them. The CDR3 is 14 amino acids. CDR3 sequence: CASSLNYGGYGYTF. The DNA of the CDR3 is TGTGCCAGCAGCTTAAACTATGGGGGGTATGGCTACACCTTC.

There are a few counts of this clone. V is TRBV29-1 and J is TRBJ2-6; 9 bases fit TRBD1. Germline V gene lookup returns CDR1 SQVTM and CDR2 ANQGSEA. CDR3 length: 17 residues. V trimming: 4 bases; J trimming: 2 bases; junction bases outside the gene matches: 9. The CDR3 DNA is TGCAGCGTTGTGTGGACAGGGGATCTAACTGGGGCCAACGTCCTGACTTTC. This codes for CSVVWTGDLTGANVLTF.

The gene calls are TRBV4-3 and TRBJ2-3, with 9 bases that match TRBD2. The germline V gene has CDR1 LGHNA and CDR2 YSLEER. The V gene end was trimmed by 7 bases and the J gene end by 10 bases; junction bases not matched to a gene: 15. The CDR3 has 15 residues. The CDR3 DNA is TGCGCCAGCAACCTTCAGCTGAGACTAGCGGTGGCGCAGTATTTT. The encoded protein is CASNLQLRLAVAQYF.

The chain is built from TRBV18 and TRBJ1-4, with 7 bases that match TRBD1. Germline V gene sequence: CDR1 KGHSH, CDR2 LQKENI. This CDR3 contains 15 residues. The J segment lost 6 bases and the V segment lost 6 bases, leaving 10 bases of the junction unmatched. The CDR3 sequence is CASSPTGAGDEKLFF. The CDR3 bases are TGTGCCAGCTCGCCTACAGGGGCCGGGGATGAAAAACTGTTTTTT. The full variable domain, rest sourced from reference TRBV18 and TRBJ1-4, is NAGVMQNPRHLVRRRGQEARLRCSPMKGHSHVYWYRQLPEEGLKFMVYLQKENIIDESGMPKERFSAEFPKEGPSILRIQQVVRGDSAAYFCASSPTGAGDEKLFFGSGTQLSVL.

This clone was observed once. The V and J genes are TRBV6-2 or TRBV6-3 and TRBJ1-5; D perhaps matches TRBD1 (5 bases). This CDR3 has 13 residues. V dropped 2 bases and J dropped 7 bases, with 9 bases sitting between them. From germline, CDR1 is MNHEY and CDR2 SVGEGT. CDR3 DNA sequence: TGTGCCAGCAGTTACGGGGGAGGCCAGCCCCAGCATTTT. Its protein product is CASSYGGGQPQHF.

The genes are TRBV12-3 or TRBV12-4 and TRBJ2-7; no reliable D call. Trimming left V 3 bases short and J 5 bases short, with 5 bases between. There are 11 residues in the CDR3. The CDR3: CASSFLNEQYF. The CDR3 nucleotides read TGTGCCAGCAGTTTTCTTAACGAGCAGTACTTC.

The chain combines TRBV5-1 with TRBJ1-2; no definite D call. Germline V gene sequence: CDR1 SGHRS, CDR2 YFSETQ. The CDR3 runs 12 residues. V lost 0 bases, J lost 7 bases, and 7 bases lay in between. CDR3 DNA sequence: TGCGCCAGCAGCTTGGATGCAGGTGGCTACACCTTC. Encoded protein: CASSLDAGGYTF.

This chain uses TRBV7-2 with TRBJ1-1, with D perhaps matching TRBD1 (6 bases). The CDR3 is made up of 14 amino acids. V was shortened by 5 bases and J by 0 bases, with 10 bases between the two germline ends. The germline CDR1 and CDR2 sequences are SGHTA and FQGNSA. As DNA, the CDR3 is TGTGCCAGCAGCGGACAGTCGATGAACACTGAAGCTTTCTTT. Its translation is CASSGQSMNTEAFF.

On this clone itself: Relative to the germline gene, one junction end is altered; a read error may explain this. The rearrangement links TRBV7-7 to TRBJ1-4; D is unclear. This CDR3 comprises 15 residues. Germline V gene sequence: CDR1 SSHAT, CDR2 FNYEAQ (reference sequence). CDR3 region: CASSSGRGRGEKLFF. The CDR3 region has the DNA TGTGCTAGCAGCTCGGGGAGAGGAAGAGGGGAAAAACTGTTTTTT.

This chain uses TRBV6-2 or TRBV6-3 with TRBJ2-5, with a weak D call TRBD2 (6 bases). The CDR3 totals 19 residues. Germline CDR1 MNHEY, CDR2 SVGEGT. The V gene lost 2 bases and the J gene lost 4 bases, with 26 bases spanning the gap. CDR3: CASSYNSRGTPVPRETQYF. CDR3 DNA sequence: TGTGCCAGCAGTTACAATTCGCGCGGGACCCCAGTCCCCCGAGAGACCCAGTACTTC.

V usage is TRBV6-1 and J usage is TRBJ1-5; D is unresolved. The CDR3 runs to 13 residues. V was shortened by 5 bases and J by 4 bases, with 9 bases between the two germline ends. CDR1 is MNHNS, CDR2 SASEGT, per germline. CDR3 sequence (DNA): TGTGCCAGCAGTCCAATCATGAATCAGCCCCAGCATTTT. Protein product: CASSPIMNQPQHF.

V usage is TRBV27 and J usage is TRBJ2-7, with 8 bases that match TRBD1. This CDR3 is built from 15 residues. The J segment lost 5 bases and the V segment lost 7 bases, leaving 13 bases of the junction unmatched. The germline V gene encodes CDR1 MNHEY and CDR2 SMNVEV (reference sequence). The CDR3 spells CASTPSRDRFHEQYF. The CDR3, as DNA: TGTGCCAGCACCCCCAGCCGGGACAGGTTCCACGAGCAGTACTTC.

The chain carries TRBV2 and TRBJ1-1, with a tentative D call TRBD1 (6 bases). Trimming removed 5 bases at V and 1 base at J, with 11 bases between. Germline CDR1 SNHLY, CDR2 FYNNEI. The CDR3 spans 14 residues. The CDR3 loop reads CASSSRGQNTEAFF. For the CDR3, the DNA is TGTGCCAGCAGTTCCAGGGGTCAGAACACTGAAGCTTTCTTT.

The J gene is TRBJ1-4, the V gene TRBV7-9; perhaps TRBD1 as D (6 bases). The CDR3 spans 16 residues. Germline V lookup: CDR1 SEHNR, CDR2 FQNEAQ (reference sequence). Trimming took off 5 bases at V and 0 bases at J, with 13 bases between the two ends. CDR3 residues: CASSHRGAATNEKLFF. CDR3 nucleotides: TGTGCCAGCAGCCACCGGGGGGCGGCAACTAATGAAAAACTGTTTTTT.

The V call is TRBV28, the J call TRBJ2-7; 7 bases align to TRBD1. The CDR3 has 14 residues. Germline V lookup: CDR1 MDHEN, CDR2 SYDVKM. Trimming cost V 8 bases and J 3 bases; bases outside gene matches: 10. This CDR3 is CASLGRQGNYEQYF. DNA of the CDR3: TGTGCCAGCCTTGGTAGACAGGGCAACTACGAGCAGTACTTC.

V and J are TRBV5-4 and TRBJ1-2; 7 bases agree with TRBD1. V dropped 4 bases and J dropped 1; count of bases not matched to a gene: 7. The germline V gene encodes CDR1 SGHNT and CDR2 YYREEE (reference sequence). This CDR3 is built from 15 residues. CDR3 in amino acids: CASSRRGALNYGYTF. The CDR3 DNA is TGTGCCAGCAGCCGCAGGGGGGCCCTTAACTATGGCTACACCTTC.

This clone was observed a single time. The rearrangement links TRBV3-1 (or the pseudogene TRBV3-2) to TRBJ1-6; possibly TRBD1 for D (5 bases). The CDR3 totals 15 residues. The germline gives CDR1 LGHDT, CDR2 YNNKEL (reference sequence). Trimming took off 0 bases at V and 9 bases at J, with 12 bases between the two ends. The CDR3 nucleotides read TGTGCCAGCAGCCAAGATGGGGGGTCGGGTTCACCCCTCCACTTT. Encoded protein: CASSQDGGSGSPLHF.

In DNA, the CDR3 is TGCAGCGTTGAAGCTGGTTGGTGGGGCCCTAAAGCCAAAAACATTCAGTACTTC. As protein: CSVEAGWWGPKAKNIQYF. The chain recombines TRBV29-1 with TRBJ2-4; possible D gene TRBD1, 5 bases. The CDR3 is 18 amino acids. V gave up 1 base and J gave up 0 bases, with 19 bases separating them. From germline, CDR1 is SQVTM and CDR2 ANQGSEA.

The chain joins TRBV27 to TRBJ1-6; the D gene is possibly TRBD1 (6 bases). CDR3 length: 13 residues. The V end lost 5 bases, the J end lost 10 bases, and 12 bases lay between the germline ends. Germline V gene lookup returns CDR1 MNHEY and CDR2 SMNVEV (reference sequence). CDR3 DNA: TGTGCCAGCAGTGATACAGGGAAATCACCCCTCCACTTT. It specifies CASSDTGKSPLHF.